These 15 T cell receptor beta chains were all obtained from the same sample, sequenced in a study of blood T cell repertoires in COVID-19. TCRdb keeps only in-frame clones here, not all; method: immunoSEQ multiplex PCR. The profile shows 80,000 to 100,000 clones, roughly 80% of them singletons. The sample comprised peripheral blood. The receptors originated from a woman aged 80 or older with active or convalescent COVID-19.

V is TRBV28 and J is TRBJ1-2; D perhaps matches TRBD1 (5 bases). Germline V lookup: CDR1 MDHEN, CDR2 SYDVKM. Deletions cut 5 bases from V and 6 bases from J, with 10 bases between. This CDR3 is 12 amino acids long. CDR3 bases: TGTGCCAGCAGTCTCAGGGTTGATGGCTACACCTTC. Its protein product is CASSLRVDGYTF.

Only a few counts were recorded for this clone. This chain connects TRBV7-9 to TRBJ1-6; tentatively, D is TRBD1 (6 bases). The V end lost 1 base, the J end lost 6 bases, and 7 bases lay between the germline ends. The CDR3 runs to 14 residues. CDR1 and CDR2 (germline): SEHNR, FQNEAQ (reference sequence). CDR3 residues: CASSLGTVNSPLHF. DNA for the CDR3: TGTGCCAGCAGCTTAGGGACAGTTAATTCACCCCTCCACTTT.

The V gene is TRBV28, the J gene TRBJ1-2; D is possibly TRBD1 (5 bases). The germline CDR1 and CDR2 sequences are MDHEN and SYDVKM. The CDR3 sequence is 14 residues long. Trimming stripped 2 bases from V and 5 bases from J, with 12 bases between. The CDR3, as DNA: TGTGCCAGCAGTTTAATCGTAGGGGCATATGGCTACACCTTC. Translating gives CASSLIVGAYGYTF.

The chain joins TRBV6-5 to TRBJ2-5; no clear D. Germline V CDR1 and CDR2: MNHEY, SVGAGI. The CDR3 length is 14 residues. V lost 4 bases and J 3 bases, leaving 12 bases between the germline ends. CDR3: CASSFPQIEETQYF. The CDR3 DNA follows: TGTGCCAGCAGTTTCCCCCAGATCGAAGAGACCCAGTACTTC.

This clone was seen many times. This chain uses TRBV6-1 with TRBJ2-1; 9 bases agree with TRBD2. The germline V gene encodes CDR1 MNHNS and CDR2 SASEGT. This CDR3 contains 17 residues. The ends lost 3 bases at V and 2 bases at J; junction bases unmatched: 8. The CDR3 protein is CASSDGASGDPYNEQFF. The CDR3 DNA follows: TGTGCCAGCAGTGACGGGGCTAGCGGGGACCCCTACAATGAGCAGTTCTTC.

There are a few counts of this clone. V usage is TRBV3-1 (or the pseudogene TRBV3-2) and J usage is TRBJ1-5, with D uncertain. V was trimmed by 0 bases and J by 5 bases, leaving 5 bases between them. The CDR3 totals 13 residues. Germline CDR1 reads LGHDT; CDR2 reads YNNKEL (reference sequence). This chain's CDR3 is CASSQDSYQPQHF. The CDR3 DNA reads TGTGCCAGCAGCCAAGATTCCTATCAGCCCCAGCATTTT.

This clone was recorded once. The J gene is TRBJ1-6, the V gene TRBV7-2, with unresolved D. Germline CDR1 reads SGHTA; CDR2 reads FQGNSA. V was trimmed by 1 base and J by 8 bases, leaving 6 bases between them. CDR3 size: 13 residues. The CDR3 sequence is CASSLDLHSPLHF. The CDR3, as DNA: TGTGCCAGCAGCTTAGATCTACATTCACCCCTCCACTTT.

The chain carries TRBV7-9 and TRBJ1-4; 8 nucleotides match TRBD1. This CDR3 has 15 residues. Germline V CDR1 and CDR2: SEHNR, FQNEAQ (reference sequence). The trim removed 11 bases at V and 7 bases at J, leaving 15 bases unmatched. The CDR3 DNA reads as TGTGCCGTGGCTAGATCGGGACAGGAGAGTGAAAAACTGTTTTTT. It encodes CAVARSGQESEKLFF.

V and J are TRBV5-1 and TRBJ1-1; perhaps TRBD1 as D (5 bases). The CDR3 spans 16 residues. Germline values: CDR1 SGHRS, CDR2 YFSETQ. Trimming removed 5 bases at V and 0 bases at J, with 17 bases between. CDR3 nucleotides: TGCGCCAGCAGGGAATGGGGGGGACGCATGAACACTGAAGCTTTCTTT. This sequence encodes CASREWGGRMNTEAFF.

The genes are TRBV6-5 and TRBJ1-6; TRBD1 matches at 9 bases. V shed 4 bases, J shed 9 bases, and the junction held 7 bases outside the gene matches. CDR1 MNHEY and CDR2 SVGAGI come from the germline V gene. The CDR3 covers 15 residues. CDR3 nucleotide sequence: TGTGCCAGCAGTTCAGGACAGGGGAACGCTTCACCCCTCCACTTT. Its translation is CASSSGQGNASPLHF.

This clone showed up just a few times. The chain recombines TRBV7-2 with TRBJ1-2, with D possibly being TRBD1 (6 bases). Germline V CDR1 and CDR2: SGHTA, FQGNSA. This CDR3 spans 15 amino acids. The V end was cut by 4 bases, the J end by 6 bases, with 18 bases between. The CDR3 DNA reads TGTGCCAGCAGCTCATCAAGGGACATGACCCATGGCTACACCTTC. Protein sequence: CASSSSRDMTHGYTF.

J is TRBJ2-1 and V is TRBV19, with 9 bases lining up with TRBD1. Germline assignment: CDR1 LNHDA and CDR2 SQIVND (reference sequence). V lost 10 bases to trimming and J lost 9 bases; unmatched junction nucleotides: 16. The length of the CDR3 is 15 residues. The CDR3 DNA reads as TGTGCCACCAGTTTAGGGGGACAGGGTCATAGTGAGCAGTTCTTC. Translation gives CATSLGGQGHSEQFF.

This chain uses TRBV6-2 or TRBV6-3 with TRBJ2-5; 7 nucleotides line up with TRBD1. The V and J ends lost 4 bases and 5 bases, in that order; junction bases with no gene match: 7. This CDR3 is 14 amino acids long. Germline V lookup: CDR1 MNHEY, CDR2 SVGEGT. The CDR3, as DNA: TGTGCCAGCAGTTCGATGACAGGGTTGGAGACCCAGTACTTC. This translates into CASSSMTGLETQYF.

This clone was seen a handful of times. The chain couples TRBV28 to TRBJ1-4; 9 positions match TRBD1. The J segment lost 1 base and the V segment lost 4 bases, leaving 10 bases of the junction unmatched. This CDR3 has 18 amino acids. The germline V gene has CDR1 MDHEN and CDR2 SYDVKM. CDR3 sequence (DNA): TGTGCCAGCAGTTCCGATACAGGGGGCGCGGGAACTAATGAAAAACTGTTTTTT. This translates into CASSSDTGGAGTNEKLFF.

V is TRBV4-2 and J is TRBJ2-2; possibly TRBD2 for D (5 bases). The V gene lost 0 bases and the J gene lost 7 bases, with 9 bases spanning the gap. The CDR3 has 14 amino acids. Germline V gene data show CDR1 as LGHNA and CDR2 as YNFKEQ. The CDR3 nucleotides are TGTGCCAGCAGCCAAGATCCGGAGGTCGGGGAGCTGTTTTTT. This gives the protein CASSQDPEVGELFF.